These T cell receptor beta chains were read from a single sample in a study of T cells in Graves' hyperthyroidism and ophthalmopathy. TCRdb recomputed calls from the multiplex PCR reads with MiXCR, one row per CDR3 protein. The table shows about 340,000 distinct CDR3 sequences, with 21% occurring only once. Sequencing was done on a sample of blood. The receptors stem from a woman aged 45 to 65 with Graves' hyperthyroidism. The conserved cysteine and the conserved F or W are not part of the CDR3 here.

J,V,CDR3
TRBJ2-1,TRBV11-2,ASSLVGLAGGSYNEQF
TRBJ2-6,TRBV29-1,SVVGGSGANVLT
TRBJ2-3,TRBV2,ASSSGGGTQY
TRBJ2-2,TRBV10-3,AIGAPTGELF
TRBJ2-5,TRBV20-1,SARDPLAGGRIETQY
TRBJ2-4,TRBV19,ASGRSQGGSIQY
TRBJ2-7,TRBV7-8,ASSLASGGPYEQY
TRBJ2-1,TRBV7-2,ASRPGSGALSYNEQF
TRBJ1-1,TRBV3-1,ASSPDRLQVEAF
TRBJ1-5,TRBV5-1,ASSFEGTNQPQH
TRBJ1-6,TRBV19,ASSIADGGSPLH
TRBJ1-6,TRBV20-1,SAQRTGTNSPLH
TRBJ1-1,TRBV2,ASSEAQVRQNTEAF
TRBJ2-3,TRBV14,ASSQDGLAVQY
TRBJ1-3,TRBV12-3/TRBV12-4,ASYRGGSGNTIY
TRBJ1-1,TRBV28,ASSLALSEAF
TRBJ2-2,TRBV12-3/TRBV12-4,ASRQGFTNTGELF
TRBJ1-3,TRBV28,ASSSSEGSGNTIY
TRBJ2-1,TRBV7-2,ASSLVGGNYNEQF
TRBJ1-1,TRBV27,ASSFIHQNTEAF
TRBJ1-6,TRBV7-9,ASSTLGVYNSPLH
TRBJ2-1,TRBV20-1,SASGLAGHKGEGEQF
TRBJ2-3,TRBV20-1,SARRTSPIADTQY
TRBJ2-1,TRBV28,ASSFTSGRRDEQF
TRBJ2-7,TRBV6-1,ASDFSGGGSYEQY
TRBJ1-5,TRBV3-1,ASSQDMPPDRVCNQPQH
TRBJ2-7,TRBV28,ASSFVLEQY
TRBJ2-4,TRBV13,ASSLKGHKNIQY
TRBJ2-5,TRBV12-3/TRBV12-4,ASKDRGPEETQY
TRBJ1-4,TRBV19,AGRRRDRANEKLF
TRBJ2-7,TRBV30,AWSRGTAYEQY
TRBJ1-1,TRBV18,ASSPKTLTGGNTEAF
TRBJ2-1,TRBV24-1,ATSDTAGRGNYNEQF
TRBJ1-5,TRBV4-1,ASRVEWGNQPQH
TRBJ1-5,TRBV6-1,ASRDSGQPQH
TRBJ2-7,TRBV7-9,ASSDSLSSSYEQY
TRBJ2-3,TRBV6-1,ASSADRVNTDTQY
TRBJ2-1,TRBV5-4,ASSSPGGEQF
TRBJ2-7,TRBV6-1,ASSGLRGYEQY
TRBJ2-1,TRBV6-8,ASSWLAGVYHNEQF
TRBJ1-3,TRBV3-1,ASSQSSGSGNTIY
TRBJ2-7,TRBV5-1,ASSPGQGNTKTYEQY
TRBJ1-4,TRBV9,ASSVAGRANEKLF
TRBJ2-3,TRBV15,ATSLRTGKTDTQY
TRBJ2-7,TRBV5-1,ASSSSTGPTGEQY
TRBJ2-3,TRBV27,ASSLSTSYTDTQY
TRBJ2-4,TRBV6-2/TRBV6-3,ASSGQGRDIQY
TRBJ2-3,TRBV6-1,ASIGQGGTDTQY
TRBJ2-1,TRBV7-2,ASSLGTGDEQF
TRBJ2-3,TRBV6-1,ASTYRGVGGTDTQY
TRBJ1-1,TRBV7-8,ASSLASGRSGTEAF
TRBJ2-3,TRBV28,ASYRQRGSTDTQY
TRBJ2-7,TRBV6-1,ASTPSQGSPYEQY
TRBJ1-3,TRBV18,ASSLDRGYDTIY
TRBJ2-7,TRBV30,AWRLPGQGFYEQY